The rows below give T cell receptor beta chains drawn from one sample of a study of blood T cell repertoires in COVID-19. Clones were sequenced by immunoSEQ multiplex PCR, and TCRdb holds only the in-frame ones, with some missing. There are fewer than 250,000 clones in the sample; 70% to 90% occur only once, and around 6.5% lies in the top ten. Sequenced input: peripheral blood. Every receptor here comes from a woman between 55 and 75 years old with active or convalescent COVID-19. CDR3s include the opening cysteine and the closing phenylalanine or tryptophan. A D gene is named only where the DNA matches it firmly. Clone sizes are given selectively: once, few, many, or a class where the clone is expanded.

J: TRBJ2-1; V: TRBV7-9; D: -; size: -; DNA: TGTGCCAGCACACAGCAGGGTAATGAGCAGTTCTTC; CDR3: CASTQQGNEQFF
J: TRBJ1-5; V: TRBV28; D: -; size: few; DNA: TGTGCCATCTCCGGGACAAATCAGCCCCAGCATTTT; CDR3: CAISGTNQPQHF
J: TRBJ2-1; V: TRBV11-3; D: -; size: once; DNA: TGTGCCAGCAGCTTAGCTTCCCGTAATTGGGGCCCTCCCTACAATGAGCAGTTCTTC; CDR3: CASSLASRNWGPPYNEQFF
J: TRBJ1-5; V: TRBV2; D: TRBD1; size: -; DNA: TGTGCCAGCAGAGGACAGGGGCTAAGCAATCAGCCCCAGCATTTT; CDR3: CASRGQGLSNQPQHF
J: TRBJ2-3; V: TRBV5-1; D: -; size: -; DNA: TGCGCCAGCAGCTTATCAGGGGTATCGACAGATACGCAGTATTTT; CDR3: CASSLSGVSTDTQYF
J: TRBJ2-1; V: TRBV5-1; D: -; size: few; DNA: TGCGCCAGCAGCTTTTCTACGTACAATGAGCAGTTCTTC; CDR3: CASSFSTYNEQFF
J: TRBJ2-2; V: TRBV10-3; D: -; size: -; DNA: TGTGCCATCAGTGAACGGGCCGGGGAGCTGTTTTTT; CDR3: CAISERAGELFF
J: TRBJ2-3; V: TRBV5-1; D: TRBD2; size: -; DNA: TGCGCCAGCAACCCATTGACTAGCTCGGGCACAGATACGCAGTATTTT; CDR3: CASNPLTSSGTDTQYF
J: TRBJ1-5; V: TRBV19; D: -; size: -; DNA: TGTGCCAGTAATACAGTCAATCAGCCCCAGCATTTT; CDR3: CASNTVNQPQHF
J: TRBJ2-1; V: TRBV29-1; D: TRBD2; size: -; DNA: TGCAGCGTTGATGGTTTGTCGGGAGGGAAGTCCTACAATGAGCAGTTCTTC; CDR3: CSVDGLSGGKSYNEQFF
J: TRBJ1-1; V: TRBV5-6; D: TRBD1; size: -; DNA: TGTGCCAGCAGCTTGTTCCTTCCACAGGGGTCCCACACTGAAGCTTTCTTT; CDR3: CASSLFLPQGSHTEAFF
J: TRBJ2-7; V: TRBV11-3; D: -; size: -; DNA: TGTGCCAGCAGCTTAGGGGGCGGAGCTAGTCAAGAGCAGTACTTC; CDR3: CASSLGGGASQEQYF
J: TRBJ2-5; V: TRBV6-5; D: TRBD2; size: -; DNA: TGTGCCAGCAGTTCCGGACTAGCGGGAACACAAGAGACCCAGTACTTC; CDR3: CASSSGLAGTQETQYF
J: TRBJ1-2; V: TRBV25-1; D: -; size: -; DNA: TGTGCCAGCAGTGAAAGGGGACACCCAGGAGGCTACACCTTC; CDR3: CASSERGHPGGYTF
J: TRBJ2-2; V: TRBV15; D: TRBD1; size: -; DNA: TGTGCCACCAGCAGGGACAGGGCGATTGACGGGGAGCTGTTTTTT; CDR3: CATSRDRAIDGELFF
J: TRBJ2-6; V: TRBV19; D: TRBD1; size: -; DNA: TGTGCCAGTAGGGAATGGACAGGGGGCCGTGGGGCCAACGTCCTGACTTTC; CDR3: CASREWTGGRGANVLTF
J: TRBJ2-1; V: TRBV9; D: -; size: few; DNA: TGTGCCAGCAGCGTCCGGGACAACTCCTACAATGAGCAGTTCTTC; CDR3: CASSVRDNSYNEQFF
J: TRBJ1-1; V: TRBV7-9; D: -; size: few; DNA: TGTGCCAGCAGCTTAGACTTCGGGCGGGGCACTGAAGCTTTCTTT; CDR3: CASSLDFGRGTEAFF
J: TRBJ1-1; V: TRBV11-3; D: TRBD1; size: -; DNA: TGTGCCAGCAGGGGACAGCCGAACACTGAAGCTTTCTTT; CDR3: CASRGQPNTEAFF
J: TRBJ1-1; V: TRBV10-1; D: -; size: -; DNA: TGCGCCAGCAGTGAGAGCGGTAACACTGAAGCTTTCTTT; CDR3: CASSESGNTEAFF
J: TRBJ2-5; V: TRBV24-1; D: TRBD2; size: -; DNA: TGTGCCACCAGTGATGGGACTAGCGGGAGGGAGACCCAGTACTTC; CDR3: CATSDGTSGRETQYF
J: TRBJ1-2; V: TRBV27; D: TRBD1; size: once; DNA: TGTGCCAGCAGCCTAACAGGGGGTTACGGTGGCTACACCTTC; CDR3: CASSLTGGYGGYTF
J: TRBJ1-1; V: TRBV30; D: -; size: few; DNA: TGTGCCTGGGGGGAGATTACCACTGAAGCTTTCTTT; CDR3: CAWGEITTEAFF
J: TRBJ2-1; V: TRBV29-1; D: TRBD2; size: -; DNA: TGCAGCGTTGGCCTAGCGGGTTTGAATGAGCAGTTCTTC; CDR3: CSVGLAGLNEQFF
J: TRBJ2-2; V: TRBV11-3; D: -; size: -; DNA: TGTGCCAGCAGGTCGGAGCGGTTCACCGGGGAGCTGTTTTTT; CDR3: CASRSERFTGELFF
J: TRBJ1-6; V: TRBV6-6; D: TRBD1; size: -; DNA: TGTGCCAGCAGATCCGGACAGGTGGATTCACCCCTCCACTTT; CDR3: CASRSGQVDSPLHF
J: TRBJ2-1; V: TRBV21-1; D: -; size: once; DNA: TGTGCCAGCAGCAAAGTCAGGGTGGAGCAGTTCTTC; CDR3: CASSKVRVEQFF
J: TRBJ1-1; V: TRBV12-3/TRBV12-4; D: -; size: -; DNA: TGTGCCAGCAGTCAGGGGCTCGAAGCTTTCTTT; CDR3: CASSQGLEAFF
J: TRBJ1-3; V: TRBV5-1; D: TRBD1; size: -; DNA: TGCGCCAGCAGCTCACAGGGGACTGGAAACACCATATATTTT; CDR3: CASSSQGTGNTIYF
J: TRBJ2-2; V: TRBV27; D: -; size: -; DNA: TGTGCCAGCAGTTTATGGGGGGTGAACACCGGGGAGCTGTTTTTT; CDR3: CASSLWGVNTGELFF
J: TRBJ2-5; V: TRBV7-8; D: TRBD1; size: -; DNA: TGTGCCAGCAGCTTCCTCTTGACAGGGATGGAGACCCAGTACTTC; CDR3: CASSFLLTGMETQYF
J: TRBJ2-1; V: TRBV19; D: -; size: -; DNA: TGTGCCACTAGACTAGGGCCCTCTCACGATGAGCAGTTCTTC; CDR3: CATRLGPSHDEQFF
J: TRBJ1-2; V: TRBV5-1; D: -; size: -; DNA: TGCGCCAGCCACTCCGGGTTGGGTCGAGCTAACTATGGCTACACCTTC; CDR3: CASHSGLGRANYGYTF
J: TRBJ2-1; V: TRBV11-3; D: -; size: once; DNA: TGTGCCAGCAGCTTTTCCCGTGGGGCTCCTAGCTCCTACAATGAGCAGTTCTTC; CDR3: CASSFSRGAPSSYNEQFF
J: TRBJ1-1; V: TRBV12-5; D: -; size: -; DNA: TGTGCTAGTGGTTTGGTAAGGCAGGCCTCTTTTTTCGCCCATAACACTGAAGCTTTCTTT; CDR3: CASGLVRQASFFAHNTEAFF
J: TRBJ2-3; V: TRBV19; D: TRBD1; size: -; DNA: TGTGCCAGTAGTATCTCCGGGACAGGGATCGGCACAGATACGCAGTATTTT; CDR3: CASSISGTGIGTDTQYF
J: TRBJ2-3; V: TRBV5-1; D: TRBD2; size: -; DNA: TGCGCCAGCAGCTTGGTCTCTTCTAGCGGGGGAAGCTGGGGCACAGATACGCAGTATTTT; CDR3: CASSLVSSSGGSWGTDTQYF
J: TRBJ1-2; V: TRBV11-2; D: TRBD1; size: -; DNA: TGTGCCAGCAGCTGGGGATACAGGGGGCCGGTCGGCTACACCTTC; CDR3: CASSWGYRGPVGYTF
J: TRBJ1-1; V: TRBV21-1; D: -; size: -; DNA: TGTGCCAGCAGCGTCCGGGGGGAGAACACTGAAGCTTTCTTT; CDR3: CASSVRGENTEAFF
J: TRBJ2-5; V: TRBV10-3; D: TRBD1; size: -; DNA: TGTGCCATCAGTGAGTCGACAGGGACGGAGACCCAGTACTTC; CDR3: CAISESTGTETQYF
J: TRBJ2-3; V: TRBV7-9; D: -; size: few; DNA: TGTGCCAGCAGCTTAACAGGGTCGGATACGCAGTATTTT; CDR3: CASSLTGSDTQYF
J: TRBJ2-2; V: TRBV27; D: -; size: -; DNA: TGTGCCAGCAGTATCGGACACAACACCGGGGAGCTGTTTTTT; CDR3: CASSIGHNTGELFF
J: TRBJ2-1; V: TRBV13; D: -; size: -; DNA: TGTGCCAGCAGCCGCGCGGCGGAGGACAATGAGCAGTTCTTC; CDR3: CASSRAAEDNEQFF
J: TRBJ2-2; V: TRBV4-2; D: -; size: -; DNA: TGTGCCAGCAGCCAATACGACAAGAACACCGGGGAGCTGTTTTTT; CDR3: CASSQYDKNTGELFF
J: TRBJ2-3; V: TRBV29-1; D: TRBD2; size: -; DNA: TGCAGCGAGAGACTAGCGGGGCGGGTAGATACGCAGTATTTT; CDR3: CSERLAGRVDTQYF
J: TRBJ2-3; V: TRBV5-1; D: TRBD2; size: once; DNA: TGCGCCAGCAGCATTAGCGGGAGATCCACAGATACGCAGTATTTT; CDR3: CASSISGRSTDTQYF
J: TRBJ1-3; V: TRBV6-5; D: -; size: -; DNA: TGTGCCAGCATCGTCCGTTTCTCTGGAAACACCATATATTTT; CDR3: CASIVRFSGNTIYF
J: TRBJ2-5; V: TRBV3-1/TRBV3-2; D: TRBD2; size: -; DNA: TGTGCCAGCAGCCAAGATCCCCAGCGGGAGGGAGAGACCCAGTACTTC; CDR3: CASSQDPQREGETQYF
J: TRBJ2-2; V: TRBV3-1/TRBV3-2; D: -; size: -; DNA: TGTGCCAGCAGCCAAGAATCGGGGAACACCGGGGAGCTGTTTTTT; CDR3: CASSQESGNTGELFF
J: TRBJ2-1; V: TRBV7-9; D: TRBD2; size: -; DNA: TGTGCCAGCAGCTCAGCGGGAGGGCCTGAGCAGTTCTTC; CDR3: CASSSAGGPEQFF